The clone carrying this T cell receptor beta chain was detected only once. The data were obtained in a study of blood T cell repertoires in COVID-19. Across the whole study: T cells, B-cell-depleted T cells, or PBMCs supplied cDNA or gDNA.

Trimming removed 2 bases from V and 4 bases from J; junction bases left unmatched: 4. CDR3 length: 16 amino acids. As processed by the authors: Reference gene primer amplification yielded estimated nucleated cell counts. Method: immunoSEQ multiplex PCR; TCRdb's copy keeps in-frame clones and lacks some. Clone size and V and J calls were adopted from that table, with D and trimming inferred from the DNA. Of approximately 210,000 clones in the sample, 80% to 90% were seen once. J is TRBJ2-1 and V is TRBV6-7; 11 bases map to TRBD2. TRBV6-7 is an open reading frame whose function is uncertain. The source material was peripheral blood. The TCR originated in a woman in her 50s with active or convalescent COVID-19. CDR3 sequence (DNA): TGTGCCAGCAGTTACGTAGCGGGAGGGCGGTACAATGAGCAGTTCTTC. Encoded protein: CASSYVAGGRYNEQFF.